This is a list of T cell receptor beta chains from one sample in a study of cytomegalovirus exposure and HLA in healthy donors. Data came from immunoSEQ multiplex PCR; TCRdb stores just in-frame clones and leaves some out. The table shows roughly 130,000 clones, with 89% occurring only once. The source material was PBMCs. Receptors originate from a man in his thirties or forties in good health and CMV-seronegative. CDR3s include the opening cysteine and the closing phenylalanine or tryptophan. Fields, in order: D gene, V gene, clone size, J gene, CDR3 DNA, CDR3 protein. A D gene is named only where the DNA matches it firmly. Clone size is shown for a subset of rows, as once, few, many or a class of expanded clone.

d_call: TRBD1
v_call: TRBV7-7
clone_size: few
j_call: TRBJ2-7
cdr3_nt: TGTGCTAGCAGCCAAGGACAGGCTATGGACGAGCAGTACTTC
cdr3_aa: CASSQGQAMDEQYF

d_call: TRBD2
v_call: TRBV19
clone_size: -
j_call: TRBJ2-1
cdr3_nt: TGTGCCAGTGGGAGCGGGACCCCTTACAATGAGCAGTTCTTC
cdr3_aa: CASGSGTPYNEQFF

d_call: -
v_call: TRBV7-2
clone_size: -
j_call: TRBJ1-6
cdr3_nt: TGTGCCAGCAGCCCAGGGGAGGGGCTAGTTTCACCCCTCCACTTT
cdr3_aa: CASSPGEGLVSPLHF

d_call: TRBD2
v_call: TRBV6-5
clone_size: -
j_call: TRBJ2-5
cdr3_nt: TGTGCCAGCAGTTACTCGAATAGGGGAGGGGAGACCCAGTACTTC
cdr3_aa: CASSYSNRGGETQYF

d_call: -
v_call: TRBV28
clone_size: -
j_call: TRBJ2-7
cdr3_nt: TGTGCCAGCAGTTTATCAGGCAGGGGCTACGAGCAGTACTTC
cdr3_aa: CASSLSGRGYEQYF

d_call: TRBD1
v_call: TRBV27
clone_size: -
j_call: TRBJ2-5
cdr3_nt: TGTGCCAGCAGTTCCACCCCCCAGGGACAGGAGACCCAGTACTTC
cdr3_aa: CASSSTPQGQETQYF

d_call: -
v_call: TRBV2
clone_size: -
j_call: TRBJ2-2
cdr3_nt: TGTGCCAGCAGTGGTCGGGTCGGGGAGCTGTTTTTT
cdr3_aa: CASSGRVGELFF

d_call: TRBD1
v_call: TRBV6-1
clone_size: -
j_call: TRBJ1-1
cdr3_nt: TGTGCCAGCAACGAAGGGGGCTTCTGGGGGACTGAAGCTTTCTTT
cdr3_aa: CASNEGGFWGTEAFF

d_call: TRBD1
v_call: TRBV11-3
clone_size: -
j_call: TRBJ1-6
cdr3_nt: TGTGCCAGCAGCTTAGGACAGGGGGTCTCCTATAATTCACTCCTCCACTTT
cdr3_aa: CASSLGQGVSYNSLLHF

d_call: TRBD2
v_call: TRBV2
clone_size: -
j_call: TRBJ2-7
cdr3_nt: TGTGCCAGCACCGGGACTAGCGAACCCTACGAGCAGTACTTC
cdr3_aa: CASTGTSEPYEQYF

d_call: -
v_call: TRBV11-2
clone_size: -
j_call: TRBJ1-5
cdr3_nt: TGTGCCAGCAGCTACGGACAGACCAATCAGCCCCAGCATTTT
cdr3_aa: CASSYGQTNQPQHF

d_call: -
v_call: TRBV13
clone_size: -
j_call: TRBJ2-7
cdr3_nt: TGTGCCAGCAGCTTAGGCGGCGGGGGCGAATGGGAGCAGTACTTC
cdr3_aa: CASSLGGGGEWEQYF

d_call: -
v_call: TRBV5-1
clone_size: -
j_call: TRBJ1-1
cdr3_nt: TGCGCCAGCACCCCAGGGGATACGAACACTGAAGCTTTCTTT
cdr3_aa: CASTPGDTNTEAFF

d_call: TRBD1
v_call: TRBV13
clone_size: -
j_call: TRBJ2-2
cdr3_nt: TGTGCCAGCAGCTTCTACAGGGGGACCGGGGAGCTGTTTTTT
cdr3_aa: CASSFYRGTGELFF

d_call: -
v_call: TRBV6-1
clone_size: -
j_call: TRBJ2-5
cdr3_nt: TGTGCCAGCAGTGAAGGGACAGTGGAGGAGACCCAGTACTTC
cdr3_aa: CASSEGTVEETQYF

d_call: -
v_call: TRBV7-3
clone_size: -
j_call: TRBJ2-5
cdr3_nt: TGTGCCAGCAGCCCGGAGGACAGCGGAGAGACCCAGTACTTC
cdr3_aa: CASSPEDSGETQYF

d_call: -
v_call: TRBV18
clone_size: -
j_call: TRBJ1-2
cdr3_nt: TGTGCCAGCTCACCCGGGAGTGGCTACACCTTC
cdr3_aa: CASSPGSGYTF

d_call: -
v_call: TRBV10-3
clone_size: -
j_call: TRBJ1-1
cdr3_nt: TGTGCCATCAGTCCCACAGGGCTGAACACTGAAGCTTTCTTT
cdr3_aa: CAISPTGLNTEAFF

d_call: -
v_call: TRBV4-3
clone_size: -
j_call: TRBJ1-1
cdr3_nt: TGCGCCAGCAGCCAACTATCCGACACTGAAGCTTTCTTT
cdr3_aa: CASSQLSDTEAFF

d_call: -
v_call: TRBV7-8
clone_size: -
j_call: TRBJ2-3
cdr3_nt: TGTGCCAGCAGCTTAGGTCGGGCAGGGAGCACAGATACGCAGTATTTT
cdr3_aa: CASSLGRAGSTDTQYF

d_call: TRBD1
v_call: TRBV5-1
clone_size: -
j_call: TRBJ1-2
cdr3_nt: TGCGCCAGCAGCAGGGGACAGGGAGGACAGGGAGACTATGGCTACACCTTC
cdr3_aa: CASSRGQGGQGDYGYTF